This TCR beta chain derives from a study of T cell changes during pregnancy in multiple sclerosis. The CDR3 has 15 amino acids. V gave up 0 bases and J gave up 2 bases; unmatched junction bases: 2. CDR1 and CDR2 (germline): SGHNT, YYREEE (reference sequence). Clones were read by immunoSEQ multiplex PCR, and TCRdb kept only the in-frame ones, dropping some. Of tens of thousands of clones in the sample, 85% to 95% were seen once. The source of this sequence is a female donor with multiple sclerosis, enrolled in a pregnancy study. The rearrangement uses TRBV5-4 and TRBJ2-5, with 9 bases fitting TRBD2. The sequencing input was peripheral blood. The CDR3, as DNA: TGTGCCAGCAGCTTGGGGACTAGCGTACAAGAGACCCAGTACTTC. It translates to CASSLGTSVQETQYF.